What follows are 23 T cell receptor beta chains derived from one specimen sequenced in a study of CD8+CD57+ T cells in acquired aplastic anemia. Profiling that covered TCR beta VDJ and CDR3 relied on genomic DNA as its template. One entry per CDR3 protein results from TCRdb running MiXCR on the reads. Of 150,000 to 200,000 distinct CDR3 sequences detected, 63% appear once; the ten largest clones hold around 45%. The sequenced material came from sorted CD4+, CD8+, or CD8+CD57+ T cells (not recorded which) from PBMCs. The receptor set was obtained from a human donor in good health.

The chain couples TRBV20-1 to TRBJ2-7, with 7 bases aligning to TRBD2. Germline V gene lookup returns CDR1 DFQATT and CDR2 SNEGSKA (reference sequence). The CDR3 has 14 amino acids. Losses at the gene ends were 3 bases for V and 4 bases for J; bases not matched to a gene: 9. The CDR3 loop is CSARWRELTYEQYF. CDR3 nucleotide sequence: TGCAGTGCTAGGTGGCGGGAGTTAACGTACGAGCAGTACTTC.

This clonotype appeared once. This chain's CDR3 is CASSIGTAGSTEAFF. The CDR3 DNA sequence: TGTGCCAGTAGTATCGGGACAGCCGGCAGCACTGAAGCTTTCTTT. This chain joins TRBV19 and TRBJ1-1; 7 bases line up with TRBD1. V shed 3 bases and J 4 bases; nucleotides not matched to a gene: 8. CDR3 size: 15 residues. The germline CDR1 and CDR2 sequences are LNHDA and SQIVND (reference sequence). Full variable domain (remainder filled in from reference TRBV19 and TRBJ1-1): DGGITQSPKYLFRKEGQNVTLSCEQNLNHDAMYWYRQDPGQGLRLIYYSQIVNDFQKGDIAEGYSVSREKKESFPLTVTSAQKNPTAFYLCASSIGTAGSTEAFFGQGTRLTVV.

The chain employs TRBV20-1 and TRBJ2-3; TRBD2 aligns across 9 bases. CDR1 is DFQATT, CDR2 SNEGSKA, per germline (reference sequence). This CDR3 spans 14 amino acids. The V gene end was trimmed by 1 base and the J gene end by 5 bases; junction bases not matched to a gene: 4. In DNA, the CDR3 is TGCAGTGCTAGAGGCGGGGGGGCGCGAGATACGCAGTATTTT. It translates to CSARGGGARDTQYF.

This clonotype was seen many times. The genes are TRBV29-1 and TRBJ1-2; the D is unclear. The CDR3 has 11 residues. Germline V gives CDR1 SQVTM, CDR2 ANQGSEA. V lost 4 bases and J 7 bases, leaving 10 bases between the germline ends. DNA for the CDR3: TGCAGCGTTGCGTTCGCTTTTGGCTACACCTTC. Its protein is CSVAFAFGYTF. Full variable domain (missing parts from reference TRBV29-1 and TRBJ1-2): SAVISQKPSRDICQRGTSLTIQCQVDSQVTMMFWYRQQPGQSLTLIATANQGSEATYESGFVIDKFPISRPNLTFSTLTVSNMSPEDSSIYLCSVAFAFGYTFGSGTRLTVV.

A single count supports this clonotype. The rearrangement links TRBV10-3 to TRBJ1-5, with TRBD1 identical over 9 bases. Per germline, CDR1 ENHRY and CDR2 SYGVKD. CDR3 size: 14 residues. V was pared by 6 bases and J by 3 bases, with 3 bases of the junction left unmatched. CDR3 nucleotides: TGTGCCATCAGCGGACAGGGGTACAATCAGCCCCAGCATTTT. Translated, it gives CAISGQGYNQPQHF.

The table lists this clonotype with a few counts. The V call is TRBV2, the J call TRBJ1-1; D gene ambiguous. Trimming shortened V by 4 bases and J by 7 bases, and 10 bases separated the two germline ends. The CDR3 spans 12 residues. CDR1 is SNHLY, CDR2 FYNNEI, per germline. In DNA, the CDR3 is TGTGCCAGCAGTGCTATGGACGGTGAAGCTTTCTTT. Its protein is CASSAMDGEAFF. Supplemented by reference TRBV2 and TRBJ1-1, the full variable domain reads EPEVTQTPSHQVTQMGQEVILRCVPISNHLYFYWYRQILGQKVEFLVSFYNNEISEKSEIFDDQFSVERPDGSNFTLKIRSTKLEDSAMYFCASSAMDGEAFFGQGTRLTVV.

V is TRBV6-4 and J is TRBJ1-6, with 9 bases that match TRBD1. V dropped 4 bases and J dropped 5; count of bases not matched to a gene: 3. The CDR3 length is 15 residues. Germline values: CDR1 MRHNA, CDR2 SNTAGT. The CDR3 loop reads CASSARQGDNSPLHF. The CDR3 DNA follows: TGTGCCAGCAGTGCAAGACAGGGGGATAATTCACCCCTCCACTTT.

This clonotype was observed many times. The chain combines TRBV7-9 with TRBJ2-1; 8 bases match TRBD1. The CDR3 has 15 residues. Trimming took 5 bases from V and 4 from J; bases not matched to a gene: 7. Looked up from germline, CDR1 is SEHNR and CDR2 is FQNEAQ (reference sequence). The CDR3 reads CASSPFGQGYNEQFF. The DNA of the CDR3 is TGTGCCAGCAGCCCATTCGGACAGGGTTACAATGAGCAGTTCTTC.

The gene calls are TRBV20-1 and TRBJ1-5, with 7 bases fitting TRBD1. Trimming removed 3 bases from V and 4 bases from J; junction bases left unmatched: 9. There are 15 residues in the CDR3. Germline lookup yields CDR1 DFQATT and CDR2 SNEGSKA (reference sequence). The CDR3 here is CSARASAGGNQPQHF. The CDR3 region has the DNA TGCAGTGCTAGGGCTTCGGCAGGGGGGAATCAGCCCCAGCATTTT.

This rearrangement joins TRBV5-1 to TRBJ2-3; TRBD2 matches 9 bases. There are 13 residues in the CDR3. Losses at the gene ends were 7 bases for V and 5 bases for J; bases not matched to a gene: 5. In germline, CDR1 is SGHRS, CDR2 YFSETQ. The CDR3 nucleotides read TGCGCCAGCGGAAAAGCGGGAGGAGATACGCAGTATTTT. This encodes CASGKAGGDTQYF.

The chain couples TRBV19 to TRBJ1-1; weak D call: TRBD1 (5 bases). V gave up 3 bases and J gave up 2 bases, with 7 bases separating them. Germline assignment: CDR1 LNHDA and CDR2 SQIVND (reference sequence). CDR3 length: 13 residues. The CDR3 here is CASSMGENTEAFF. For the CDR3, the DNA is TGTGCCAGTAGTATGGGGGAAAACACTGAAGCTTTCTTT.

The J gene is TRBJ2-5, the V gene TRBV7-3; tentative D call: TRBD2 (6 bases). Germline values: CDR1 SGHTA, CDR2 FQGTGA. The CDR3 spans 15 residues. V was trimmed by 1 base and J by 5 bases, leaving 14 bases between them. CDR3 bases: TGTGCCAGCAGCTTAATGGGCGGGAAAGTGGAGACCCAGTACTTC. Its protein product is CASSLMGGKVETQYF.

This clonotype was recorded a few times. The CDR3 sequence is CASSAVGTGVSGANVLTF. The CDR3 DNA sequence: TGTGCCAGCAGTGCCGTTGGGACAGGGGTGTCTGGGGCCAACGTCCTGACTTTC. The V gene is TRBV2, the J gene TRBJ2-6; 10 bases are a match to TRBD1. Germline CDR1 reads SNHLY; CDR2 reads FYNNEI. Trimming removed 4 bases from V and 1 base from J; junction bases left unmatched: 7. The CDR3 covers 18 residues.

This clonotype was seen once. V is TRBV24-1 and J is TRBJ1-2; TRBD1 aligns across 8 bases. Germline V gene lookup returns CDR1 KGHDR and CDR2 SFDVKD. The length of the CDR3 is 15 residues. Unmatched junction bases numbered 9, after V lost 4 bases and J lost 6 bases. CDR3 loop: CATSDPGQGKDGYTF. The CDR3 coding sequence is TGTGCCACCAGTGACCCTGGACAGGGTAAGGATGGCTACACCTTC.

This clonotype was detected once. The V call is TRBV7-2, the J call TRBJ2-7; D not resolved. The germline CDR1 and CDR2 sequences are SGHTA and FQGNSA. V gave up 2 bases and J gave up 5 bases, with 16 bases separating them. This CDR3 is built from 15 residues. The DNA of the CDR3 is TGTGCCAGCAGCTTAACTCGGCTAGGAGCACACGAGCAGTACTTC. It encodes CASSLTRLGAHEQYF.

This clonotype appeared once. The chain joins TRBV6-4 to TRBJ1-3, with a weak D call TRBD1 (5 bases). In germline, CDR1 is MRHNA, CDR2 SNTAGT. With 6 bases removed from V and 0 bases from J, the gap between germline ends came to 12 bases. The CDR3 runs 15 residues. The CDR3 loop reads CASSSLGRSGNTIYF. The CDR3 nucleotides are TGTGCCAGCAGCAGCTTGGGGCGCTCTGGAAACACCATATATTTT.

The J gene is TRBJ1-1, the V gene TRBV7-2; 11 nucleotides align to TRBD1. V was pared by 5 bases and J by 11 bases, with 13 bases of the junction left unmatched. This CDR3 has 15 residues. CDR1 SGHTA and CDR2 FQGNSA come from the germline V gene. Here the CDR3 DNA reads TGTGCCAGCAGCCCGTACTGGACAGGGGGCGATACCGCTTTCTTT. Amino acid sequence: CASSPYWTGGDTAFF. Complete variable domain (other parts from reference TRBV7-2 and TRBJ1-1): GAGVSQSPSNKVTEKGKDVELRCDPISGHTALYWYRQSLGQGLEFLIYFQGNSAPDKSGLPSDRFSAERTGGSVSTLTIQRTQQEDSAVYLCASSPYWTGGDTAFFGQGTRLTVV.

The genes are TRBV2 and TRBJ2-7; D possibly corresponds to TRBD1 (6 bases). Per the germline V gene, CDR1 is SNHLY and CDR2 is FYNNEI. The CDR3 totals 16 residues. V was shortened by 3 bases and J by 3 bases, with 18 bases between the two germline ends. The CDR3 DNA follows: TGTGCCAGCAGTGAGGGCCGGCAGGGGATCGGCTACGAGCAGTACTTC. It codes for CASSEGRQGIGYEQYF.

The chain combines TRBV20-1 with TRBJ1-1; no reliable D call. The CDR3 runs 14 residues. V was pared by 1 base and J by 5 bases, with 14 bases between. Germline CDR1 is DFQATT and CDR2 is SNEGSKA (reference sequence). The CDR3 coding sequence is TGCAGTGCTAGAGTAGGAGGCCCTAGGACTGAAGCTTTCTTT. This codes for CSARVGGPRTEAFF.

This clonotype was detected once. V usage is TRBV2 and J usage is TRBJ1-2; tentatively, D is TRBD1 (5 bases). Germline V CDR1 and CDR2: SNHLY, FYNNEI. V was pared by 0 bases and J by 4 bases, with 21 bases between. The CDR3 contains 18 residues. The CDR3 spells CASSEALLSGSGAYGYTF. The DNA of the CDR3 is TGTGCCAGCAGTGAAGCGCTTCTGAGCGGGAGTGGGGCCTATGGCTACACCTTC.

V gene TRBV7-2 combines with J gene TRBJ2-5, with TRBD2 matching 12 bases. The CDR3 length is 17 residues. The ends lost 0 bases at V and 4 bases at J; junction bases unmatched: 6. CDR1 is SGHTA and CDR2 is FQGNSA in the germline V gene. CDR3 nucleotides: TGTGCCAGCAGCTTAGCGCGACTAGCGGGGGAAGGAGAGACCCAGTACTTC. This codes for CASSLARLAGEGETQYF. The whole variable domain, remainder taken from reference TRBV7-2 and TRBJ2-5, is GAGVSQSPSNKVTEKGKDVELRCDPISGHTALYWYRQSLGQGLEFLIYFQGNSAPDKSGLPSDRFSAERTGGSVSTLTIQRTQQEDSAVYLCASSLARLAGEGETQYFGPGTRLLVL.

The chain combines TRBV24-1 with TRBJ2-3; D is possibly TRBD1 (5 bases). The V and J ends lost 9 bases and 0 bases respectively, with 6 bases between them. In germline, CDR1 is KGHDR, CDR2 SFDVKD. This CDR3 spans 12 amino acids. The CDR3 sequence is CATAGSTDTQYF. The CDR3 DNA follows: TGTGCCACCGCAGGGAGCACAGATACGCAGTATTTT.

This chain links TRBV7-9 with TRBJ2-3; 11 bases agree with TRBD2. Trimming took 6 bases from V and 5 from J; bases not matched to a gene: 7. The CDR3 is 15 residues long. From germline, CDR1 is SEHNR and CDR2 FQNEAQ (reference sequence). CDR3: CASRVSGGARDTQYF. In nucleotides, the CDR3 is TGTGCCAGCAGGGTTAGCGGGGGGGCCAGAGATACGCAGTATTTT.